This T cell receptor beta chain was sequenced for a study of T cell changes during pregnancy in multiple sclerosis. Produced via immunoSEQ multiplex PCR; TCRdb's table is partial and in-frame only. The table lists some 60,000 clones, about 94% of them singletons, with about 2.5% in the top ten. Trimming stripped 3 bases from V and 0 bases from J, with 11 bases between. CDR3 length equals 16 residues. Germline-derived CDR1 and CDR2 are ENHRY and SYGVKD. The sample in question was peripheral blood, obtained in the third trimester of pregnancy. The chain has TRBV10-3 and TRBJ2-2, with D unclear. The source of this sequence is a female donor in good health, enrolled as a control in a pregnancy study. The CDR3 sequence is CAISEWAQSNTGELFF. The CDR3 DNA reads TGTGCCATCAGTGAATGGGCACAATCGAACACCGGGGAGCTGTTTTTT.